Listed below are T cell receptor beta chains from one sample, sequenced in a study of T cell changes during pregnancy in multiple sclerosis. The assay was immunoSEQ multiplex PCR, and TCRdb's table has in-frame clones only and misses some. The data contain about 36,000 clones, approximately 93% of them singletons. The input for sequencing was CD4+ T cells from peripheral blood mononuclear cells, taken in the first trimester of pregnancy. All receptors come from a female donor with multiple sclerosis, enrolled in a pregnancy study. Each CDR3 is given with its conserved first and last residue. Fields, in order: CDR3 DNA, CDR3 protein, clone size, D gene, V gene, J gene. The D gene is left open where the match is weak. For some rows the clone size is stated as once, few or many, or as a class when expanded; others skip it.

TGTGCCAGCAAGGTATCGGGACAGAAGTACTTC	CASKVSGQKYF	.	TRBD1	TRBV2	TRBJ2-7
TGTGCCAGCAGCCCCCATGTTCAGGGGGCGCCGGGAAACACCATATATTTT	CASSPHVQGAPGNTIYF	.	TRBD1	TRBV9	TRBJ1-3
TGCGCCAGCAGCCAACCAACAGGGGGGCTTGGTGAAAAACTGTTTTTT	CASSQPTGGLGEKLFF	.	TRBD1	TRBV4-1	TRBJ1-4
TGTGCCAGCACCTCGGGGACAGGGTATGGAGATACGCAGTATTTT	CASTSGTGYGDTQYF	.	TRBD1	TRBV6-1	TRBJ2-3
TGCGCCAGCAGCTTGGGACTAGCGGGAGTTCGTGAGCAGTTCTTC	CASSLGLAGVREQFF	.	TRBD2	TRBV5-1	TRBJ2-1
TGTGCCAGTAGTATGGGCGGGGGTACGCAGTATTTT	CASSMGGGTQYF	.	TRBD2	TRBV19	TRBJ2-3
TGTGCCACGCGGACTAGCGCCACAGATACGCAGTATTTT	CATRTSATDTQYF	.	TRBD2	TRBV6-6	TRBJ2-3
TGTGCCAGCAGCTTACAGGGTTTCACTGAAGCTTTCTTT	CASSLQGFTEAFF	.	.	TRBV7-2	TRBJ1-1
TGTGCCAGCAGCTTGTCTGTCAGAAAAAACACTGAAGCTTTCTTT	CASSLSVRKNTEAFF	.	.	TRBV5-8	TRBJ1-1
TGTGCCAGCAGCCCACCGGGGGGAACAAACACCGGGGAGCTGTTTTTT	CASSPPGGTNTGELFF	.	TRBD2	TRBV7-3	TRBJ2-2
TGTGCCAGCAGTTCTCAGGGCGGTACTGGAAACACCATATATTTT	CASSSQGGTGNTIYF	.	.	TRBV7-2	TRBJ1-3
TGTGCCAGCAGTGTTACAGGGGTCTACGAGCAGTACTTC	CASSVTGVYEQYF	.	TRBD1	TRBV6-5	TRBJ2-7
TGTGCCAGCAGTTTAGAGCGACTAGCGGGAGGGGGCAATGAGCAGTTCTTC	CASSLERLAGGGNEQFF	once	TRBD2	TRBV27	TRBJ2-1
TGTGCCAGCAGCAGACAGGGAACCACTGAAGCTTTCTTT	CASSRQGTTEAFF	.	TRBD1	TRBV2	TRBJ1-1
TGTGCCAGCAGCTTATTGGGACAGAACACTGAAGCTTTCTTT	CASSLLGQNTEAFF	.	.	TRBV7-2	TRBJ1-1
TGTGCCAGCACCCTGGGGAGCTCCTACAATGAGCAGTTCTTC	CASTLGSSYNEQFF	once	.	TRBV5-4	TRBJ2-1
TGCGCCAGCAGCCAGTTGGGGGGCACTGAAGCTTTCTTT	CASSQLGGTEAFF	once	.	TRBV4-3	TRBJ1-1
TGTGCCAGCAGTTTAGCGGGGGGGGAAGGTGAGCAGTTCTTC	CASSLAGGEGEQFF	.	TRBD2	TRBV7-3	TRBJ2-1
TGTGCCAGCAGTCCCTTTCGGTTTGGAGGTGGGGCCAACGTCCTGACTTTC	CASSPFRFGGGANVLTF	.	.	TRBV28	TRBJ2-6
TGTGCCAGCAGTTTATCACCTACAGTTCCACGCTACGAGCAGTACTTC	CASSLSPTVPRYEQYF	.	.	TRBV27	TRBJ2-7
TGTGCCAGCACCCCCTCCCGACAAGGGGGCACAGATACGCAGTATTTT	CASTPSRQGGTDTQYF	.	.	TRBV5-4	TRBJ2-3
TGCGCCAGCAGTTCGCTAGCGGGGGGTACCGCAGATACGCAGTATTTT	CASSSLAGGTADTQYF	.	TRBD2	TRBV4-3	TRBJ2-3